Following are 17 T cell receptor beta chains from one sample sequenced in a study of PD-L1 blockade in urothelial cancer. The time point here: peripheral blood 6 weeks after treatment start. TCRdb keeps only in-frame clones here, not all; method: immunoSEQ multiplex PCR. The sample lists about 45,000 clones, 82% occurring once. The source was PBMCs, collected around atezolizumab (anti-PD-L1) treatment. The receptors derive from a man in his sixties with urothelial cancer.

The V and J genes are TRBV6-1 and TRBJ2-1, with D uncertain. The V end was cut by 3 bases, the J end by 7 bases, with 10 bases between. CDR1 MNHNS and CDR2 SASEGT come from the germline V gene. CDR3 size: 13 residues. The CDR3 reads CASSDRVENEQFF. CDR3 bases: TGTGCCAGCAGTGATCGGGTAGAGAATGAGCAGTTCTTC.

Only a few counts were recorded for this clone. The chain uses TRBV2 and TRBJ1-2, with 8 bases that match TRBD1. CDR3 length: 14 residues. V lost 1 base and J lost 8; bases outside the gene matches: 6. Looked up from germline, CDR1 is SNHLY and CDR2 is FYNNEI. CDR3 loop: CASSEVTGGRGYTF. CDR3 DNA: TGTGCCAGCAGTGAAGTAACAGGGGGTCGCGGCTACACCTTC.

The J gene is TRBJ2-2, the V gene TRBV19; 7 nucleotides match TRBD1. Trimming took 7 bases from V and 3 from J; bases not matched to a gene: 8. Germline V gene sequence: CDR1 LNHDA, CDR2 SQIVND (reference sequence). The CDR3 runs to 15 residues. CDR3: CASKRDRVDTGELFF. The DNA of the CDR3 is TGTGCCAGTAAGCGAGACAGGGTGGACACCGGGGAGCTGTTTTTT.

This clone is a singleton in its sample. The chain couples TRBV4-2 to TRBJ2-1; no reliable D call. V dropped 5 bases and J dropped 4 bases, with 12 bases sitting between them. This CDR3 is built from 14 residues. Germline CDR1 reads LGHNA; CDR2 reads YNFKEQ. The CDR3 loop is CASSSRPDYNEQFF. The CDR3 DNA reads as TGTGCCAGCAGCTCCAGGCCAGATTACAATGAGCAGTTCTTC.

The V gene is TRBV7-8, the J gene TRBJ2-7; a weak D match, TRBD1 (5 bases). Looked up from germline, CDR1 is SGHVS and CDR2 is FQNEAQ. This CDR3 has 15 residues. Trimming left V 2 bases short and J 1 base short, with 12 bases between. CDR3 nucleotides: TGTGCCAGCAGCTTATATCAGGGCCCTTCCTACGAGCAGTACTTC. Amino acid sequence: CASSLYQGPSYEQYF.

The V call is TRBV2, the J call TRBJ2-6, with a weak D call TRBD1 (7 bases). Per germline, CDR1 SNHLY and CDR2 FYNNEI. This CDR3 region has 18 residues. V dropped 6 bases and J dropped 0 bases, with 18 bases sitting between them. CDR3 region: CASSLAGQPSSGANVLTF. CDR3 coding DNA: TGTGCCAGCAGCCTGGCGGGACAGCCGAGCTCTGGGGCCAACGTCCTGACTTTC.

The V gene is TRBV5-1, the J gene TRBJ1-2, with 10 bases matching TRBD1. V trimming: 5 bases; J trimming: 5 bases; junction bases outside the gene matches: 3. The CDR3 extends over 13 amino acids. CDR1 SGHRS and CDR2 YFSETQ come from the germline V gene. The CDR3 is CASRPGQGYGYTF. The CDR3 DNA follows: TGCGCCAGCAGACCGGGACAGGGGTATGGCTACACCTTC.

This chain connects TRBV6-5 to TRBJ1-3; weak D call: TRBD1 (6 bases). Germline CDR1 and CDR2: MNHEY and SVGAGI. V gave up 6 bases and J gave up 2 bases, with 14 bases separating them. This CDR3 spans 15 amino acids. The CDR3 sequence: CASRPNRATGNTIYF. DNA for the CDR3: TGTGCCAGCAGACCTAACAGGGCTACTGGAAACACCATATATTTT.

CDR3 bases: TGTGCCACCAGCAGATCCCCCACAGGGTTTAATGAAAAACTGTTTTTT. It is translated as CATSRSPTGFNEKLFF. The rearrangement uses TRBV15 and TRBJ1-4; a possible D gene is TRBD1 (6 bases). V dropped 2 bases and J dropped 4 bases, with 14 bases sitting between them. The CDR3 has 16 residues. Germline V gene data show CDR1 as LNHNV and CDR2 as YYDKDF (reference sequence). Full variable domain (rest looked up from reference TRBV15 and TRBJ1-4): DAMVIQNPRYQVTQFGKPVTLSCSQTLNHNVMYWYQQKSSQAPKLLFHYYDKDFNNEADTPDNFQSRRPNTSFCFLDIRSPGLGDTAMYLCATSRSPTGFNEKLFFGSGTQLSVL.

The chain recombines TRBV9 with TRBJ1-2; D is unclear. Germline CDR1 reads SGDLS; CDR2 reads YYNGEE. The CDR3 loop spans 14 amino acids. Trimming took off 0 bases at V and 2 bases at J, with 8 bases between the two ends. CDR3 nucleotide sequence: TGTGCCAGCAGCGTAGACGTGGAGAACTATGGCTACACCTTC. Amino acid sequence: CASSVDVENYGYTF. Full variable domain (remainder filled in from reference TRBV9 and TRBJ1-2): DSGVTQTPKHLITATGQRVTLRCSPRSGDLSVYWYQQSLDQGLQFLIQYYNGEERAKGNILERFSAQQFPDLHSELNLSSLELGDSALYFCASSVDVENYGYTFGSGTRLTVV.

This chain uses TRBV28 with TRBJ1-1; a possible D gene is TRBD1 (5 bases). Between the trimmed V and J ends, which lost 0 bases and 8 bases, there was a span of 22 bases. This CDR3 contains 17 residues. Germline values: CDR1 MDHEN, CDR2 SYDVKM. The CDR3 DNA is TGTGCCAGCAGTTTATGGGGCCTGGCAGGGTCTCATCTAGAAGCTTTCTTT. Amino acid sequence: CASSLWGLAGSHLEAFF.

The chain couples TRBV5-1 to TRBJ2-7; tentatively, D is TRBD1 (7 bases). V was clipped by 3 bases and J by 3 bases, with 13 bases between them. CDR1 is SGHRS and CDR2 is YFSETQ in the germline V gene. The CDR3 consists of 14 residues. Here the CDR3 reads CASSWGAGGYEQYF. The CDR3 nucleotides are TGCGCCAGCAGCTGGGGGGCAGGGGGCTACGAGCAGTACTTC.

The CDR3 spells CATGLAEETQYF. The CDR3 DNA is TGCGCCACCGGACTAGCGGAAGAGACCCAGTACTTC. J is TRBJ2-5 and V is TRBV10-2; 10 bases map to TRBD2. This CDR3 has 12 residues. CDR1 and CDR2 (germline): WSHSY, SAAADI. Trimming removed 10 bases from V and 3 bases from J; junction bases left unmatched: 2.

Comment on this clone: This sample includes further DNA sequences coding for the same CDR3. The genes are TRBV27 and TRBJ2-7; 9 bases match TRBD1. The V gene's germline CDR1 is MNHEY and CDR2 SMNVEV (reference sequence). V shed 0 bases, J shed 3 bases, and the junction held 3 bases outside the gene matches. The CDR3 spans 15 residues. The CDR3 protein is CASSLSGTGLYEQYF. CDR3 nucleotide sequence: TGTGCCAGCAGTTTATCTGGGACAGGGCTCTACGAGCAGTACTTC.

About this clone: The junction differs from germline at one of its ends, possibly a read error. The chain joins TRBV2 to TRBJ2-6, with D maybe TRBD2 (7 bases). CDR1 is SNHLY, CDR2 FYNNEI, per germline. The CDR3 runs 17 residues. CDR3 residues: CASIRGALLSEANVLTF. CDR3 nucleotide sequence: TGTGCCAGCATTCGGGGGGCGCTTCTCTCTGAGGCCAACGTCCTGACTTTC.

V gene TRBV27 combines with J gene TRBJ1-2; 10 nucleotides line up with TRBD1. V shed 3 bases, J shed 0 bases, and the junction held 10 bases outside the gene matches. CDR3 length equals 18 residues. Germline V lookup: CDR1 MNHEY, CDR2 SMNVEV (reference sequence). The CDR3 nucleotides are TGTGCCAGCAGTTTCAGGGGGGACAGGGGAGCCACTAACTATGGCTACACCTTC. It translates to CASSFRGDRGATNYGYTF.

This clone appeared a single time. The rearrangement joins TRBV30 to TRBJ2-7; 7 bases are shared with TRBD1. The ends lost 2 bases at V and 4 bases at J; junction bases unmatched: 2. CDR3 length: 12 residues. CDR1 GTSNPN and CDR2 SVGIG come from the germline V gene (reference sequence). The CDR3 loop reads CAWSPDRYEQYF. The CDR3 nucleotides are TGTGCCTGGAGTCCGGACAGGTACGAGCAGTACTTC.